This TCR beta chain was sequenced in a study of OX40 agonist ivuxolimab in advanced cancers. Trimming removed 6 bases at V and 1 base at J, with 10 bases between. The CDR3 consists of 13 residues. Germline V gene sequence: CDR1 MNHEY, CDR2 SVGAGI. Here immunoSEQ multiplex PCR was the method, and the copy in TCRdb shows in-frame clones only, minus some. The table includes approximately 75,000 clones, roughly 90% detected once. The TCR was taken from an adult with an advanced solid tumor such as melanoma, head and neck, liver or kidney cancer. The sequenced sample was CD4+ or CD8+ T cells sorted from blood, obtained in a trial of the OX40 agonist ivuxolimab. This chain links TRBV6-5 with TRBJ2-7; D might be TRBD2 (6 bases). DNA for the CDR3: TGTGCCAGCAGGGAGACTAGTTCCTACGAGCAGTACTTC. This translates into CASRETSSYEQYF.